This entry features one T cell receptor (beta chain) sequence. No antigen is known for it. This specimen comes from a study of blood T cells in healthy people across ages. Findings and limits, study-wide: A conclusive naive versus antigen-experienced comparison was prevented by the unsorted PBMCs.

The CDR3 has 12 amino acids. V was trimmed by 6 bases and J by 6 bases, leaving 13 bases between them. Germline-derived CDR1 and CDR2 are DFQATT and SNEGSKA (reference sequence). Aged roughly 6 to 90, donors were systemically healthy Caucasians from Russia. They isolated at least 6.5 million PBMCs from each sample. Alongside a J-beta primer mix, a sample-barcoded 5' primer served in a second PCR lasting roughly 6 to 11 cycles. TCRdb ran MiXCR on the 5' RACE reads and lists one entry per CDR3 protein. This sample has around 1,700,000 distinct CDR3 sequences, with approximately 30% found just once. V is TRBV20-1 and J is TRBJ2-3; TRBD1 is a possible D gene (6 bases). Sequencing input: blood. This receptor was identified in a woman in her twenties or thirties in good health. CDR3 in amino acids: CSAKRGSDTQYF. Written as DNA, the CDR3 is TGCAGTGCCAAGAGGGGGTCGGATACGCAGTATTTT.